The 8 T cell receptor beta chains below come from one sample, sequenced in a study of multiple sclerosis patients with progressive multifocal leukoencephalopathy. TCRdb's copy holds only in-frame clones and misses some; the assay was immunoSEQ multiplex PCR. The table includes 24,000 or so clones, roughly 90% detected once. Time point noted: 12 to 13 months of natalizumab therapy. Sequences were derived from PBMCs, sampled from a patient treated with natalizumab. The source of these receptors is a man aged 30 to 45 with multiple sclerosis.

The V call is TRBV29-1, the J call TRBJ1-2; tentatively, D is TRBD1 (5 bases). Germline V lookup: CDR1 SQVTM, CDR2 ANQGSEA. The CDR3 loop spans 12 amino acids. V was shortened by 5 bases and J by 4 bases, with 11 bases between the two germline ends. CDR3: CSVPGSGYGYTF. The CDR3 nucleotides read TGCAGCGTTCCAGGGTCGGGCTATGGCTACACCTTC.

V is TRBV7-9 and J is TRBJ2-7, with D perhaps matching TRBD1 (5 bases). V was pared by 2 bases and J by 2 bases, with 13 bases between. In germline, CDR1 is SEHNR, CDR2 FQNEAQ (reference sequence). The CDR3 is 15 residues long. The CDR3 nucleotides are TGTGCCAGCAGCTTATATATGACAGCCGCCTACGAGCAGTACGTC. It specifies CASSLYMTAAYEQYV.

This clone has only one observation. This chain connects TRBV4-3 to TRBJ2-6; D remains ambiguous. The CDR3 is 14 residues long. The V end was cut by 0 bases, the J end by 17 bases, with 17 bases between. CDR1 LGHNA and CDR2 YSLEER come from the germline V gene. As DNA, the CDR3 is TGCGCCAGCAGCCAAGATCGTATCAGAGAGGTGATGACTTTC. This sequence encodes CASSQDRIREVMTF.

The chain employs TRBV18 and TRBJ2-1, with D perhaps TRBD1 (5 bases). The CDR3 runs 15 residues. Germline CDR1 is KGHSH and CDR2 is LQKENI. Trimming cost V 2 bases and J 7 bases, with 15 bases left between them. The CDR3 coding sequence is TGTGCCAGCTCACCAAGGGGTCTTTGGATTAATGAGCAGTTCTTC. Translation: CASSPRGLWINEQFF.

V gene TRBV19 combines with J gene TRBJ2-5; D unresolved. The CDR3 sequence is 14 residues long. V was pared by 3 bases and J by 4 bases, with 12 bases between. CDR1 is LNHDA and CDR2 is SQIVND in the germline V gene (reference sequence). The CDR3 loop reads CASSIGRVPETQYF. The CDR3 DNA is TGTGCCAGTAGTATCGGAAGGGTCCCAGAGACCCAGTACTTC.

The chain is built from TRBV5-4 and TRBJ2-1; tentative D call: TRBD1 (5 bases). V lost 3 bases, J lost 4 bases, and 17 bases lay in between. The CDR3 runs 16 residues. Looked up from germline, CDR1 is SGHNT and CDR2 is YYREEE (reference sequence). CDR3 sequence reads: CASSSAGQGRYNEQFF. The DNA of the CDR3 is TGTGCCAGCAGCTCGGCTGGGCAGGGTCGATACAATGAGCAGTTCTTC.

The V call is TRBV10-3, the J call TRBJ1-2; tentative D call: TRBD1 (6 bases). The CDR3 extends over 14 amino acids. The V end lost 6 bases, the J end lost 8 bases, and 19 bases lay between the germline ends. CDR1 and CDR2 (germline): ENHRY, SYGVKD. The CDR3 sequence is CAISPDRSPNGYTF. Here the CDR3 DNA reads TGTGCCATCAGCCCCGACAGGAGCCCTAACGGCTACACCTTC.

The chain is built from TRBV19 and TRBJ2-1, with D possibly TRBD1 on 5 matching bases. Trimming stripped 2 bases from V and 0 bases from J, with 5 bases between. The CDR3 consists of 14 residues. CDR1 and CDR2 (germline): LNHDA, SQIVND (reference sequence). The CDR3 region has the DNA TGTGCCAGTAGTATACAGGGCTCCTACAATGAGCAGTTCTTC. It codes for CASSIQGSYNEQFF.